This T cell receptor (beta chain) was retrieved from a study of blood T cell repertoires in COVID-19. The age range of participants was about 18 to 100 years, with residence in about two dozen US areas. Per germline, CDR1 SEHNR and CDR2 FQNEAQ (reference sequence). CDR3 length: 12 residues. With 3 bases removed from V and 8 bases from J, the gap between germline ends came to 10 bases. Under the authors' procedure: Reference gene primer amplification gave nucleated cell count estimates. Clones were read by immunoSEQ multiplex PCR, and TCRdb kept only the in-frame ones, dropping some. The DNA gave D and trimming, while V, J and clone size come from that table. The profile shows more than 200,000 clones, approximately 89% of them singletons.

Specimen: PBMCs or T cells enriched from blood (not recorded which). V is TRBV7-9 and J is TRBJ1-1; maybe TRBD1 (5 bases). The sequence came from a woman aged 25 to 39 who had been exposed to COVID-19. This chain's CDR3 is CASSFGGLEAFF. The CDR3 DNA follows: TGTGCCAGCAGCTTTGGGGGACTAGAAGCTTTCTTT.